This paragraph reports one T cell receptor (beta chain). J gave up 6 bases and V 4 bases, and 5 bases lay outside the gene matches. Germline CDR1 reads SGHTS; CDR2 reads YDEGEE. CDR3 size: 14 residues. The record originates from a study of blood T cell repertoires in COVID-19. On the study more broadly: Some COVID-19 samples were acute and others convalescent; all came from the United States, Italy and Spain. From T cells, B-cell-depleted T cells, or PBMCs came the material, which was cDNA or gDNA.

In the original workflow: Reference gene primer amplification yielded estimated nucleated cell counts. Here immunoSEQ multiplex PCR was the method, and the copy in TCRdb shows in-frame clones only, minus some. The DNA was the basis for D and trimming; V, J and clone size are from that table. Among around 65,000 clones, 80% to 85% were seen once, and the ten largest hold roughly 12%. The source material was peripheral blood. This sequence was found in a human donor in a cohort sampled during active COVID-19. The genes are TRBV5-8 and TRBJ1-2, with TRBD1 identical over 11 bases. CDR3 region: CASSRTGGGNGYTF. The CDR3 coding sequence is TGTGCCAGCAGCCGGACAGGGGGCGGTAATGGCTACACCTTC.